This T cell receptor beta chain was observed in a study of cytomegalovirus exposure and HLA in healthy donors. The study's findings and limits: When analyzed later, a missense DCLRE1C variant was found to be linked to TCR beta V- and J-gene trimming.

Vbeta (60) and Jbeta (13) primers were used in the PCR. Repertoires were generated with immunoSEQ multiplex PCR, while TCRdb's copy carries only in-frame clones and drops some. The listing records about 190,000 clones. This CDR3 spans 14 amino acids. Losses at the gene ends were 5 bases for V and 2 bases for J; bases not matched to a gene: 4. The germline V gene encodes CDR1 SEHNR and CDR2 FQNEAQ (reference sequence). For this clone: Antigen specificity is unknown.

The genes are TRBV7-9 and TRBJ2-7; 9 bases are shared with TRBD1. Sequencing was performed on PBMCs. The sequence was collected from a man in his thirties or forties in good health and CMV-seronegative. The CDR3 region has the DNA TGTGCCAGCAGCCCGGGACAGGGAGCCTACGAGCAGTACTTC. This codes for CASSPGQGAYEQYF.